This TCR beta chain originates from a study of T-cell memory formation after mild COVID-19. Study at large: TCR clusters were largely donor specific.

The CDR3 covers 13 residues. Germline-derived CDR1 and CDR2 are MGHRA and YSYEKL. Employing constant-segment primers, 5'RACE generated TCR alpha and TCR beta cDNA libraries bearing sample barcodes and UMIs. TCRdb ran MiXCR on the 5' RACE reads and lists one entry per CDR3 protein. The repertoire holds some 50,000 distinct CDR3 sequences, with 25% to 35% as singletons. In regard to this clonotype: Antigen: not known. One end of the junction does not line up with germline, which may come from a read error.

Study observations and caveats: Day 37-peaking second-wave clones had unconfirmed SARS-CoV-2 specificity. Of the contracting clones, CD4+ ones lay mainly in CM and EM, and CD8+ ones in EMRA.

This sequence was found in a man between 18 and 35 years old who had mild COVID-19 (a few samples of this study predate the infection). Cell type and time point are not known. The specimen was PBMCs or a T cell subset sorted from them (not recorded which). The chain employs TRBV4-1 and TRBJ2-3; 11 bases agree with TRBD2. The CDR3 spells CASSLPGALAGDW. In DNA form, the CDR3 reads TGCGCCAGCAGTCTCCCAGGAGCACTAGCGGGGGATTGG.